These T cell receptor beta chains were read from a single sample in a study of blood T cell repertoires in COVID-19. Here immunoSEQ multiplex PCR was the method, and the copy in TCRdb shows in-frame clones only, minus some. The sample yields 100,000 or so clones, 75% to 90% seen once. Material for sequencing was peripheral blood. The receptors shown here come from a man aged 55-75 years with acute or convalescent COVID-19. Both conserved end residues are part of each CDR3. A D gene is named only where the DNA matches it firmly. Clone size is not always given. Where it is, it says once, few, many or a class for expanded clones.

.	TRBV27	TRBJ2-3	.	TGTGCCAGCAGTTTGCAGGGACTCTACACAGATACGCAGTATTTT	CASSLQGLYTDTQYF
.	TRBV11-2	TRBJ1-2	.	TGTGCCAGCAGCTTAGGTAACAGATATGGCTACACCTTC	CASSLGNRYGYTF
.	TRBV6-5	TRBJ1-4	.	TGTGCCAGCAGTTACTCGGGAGGGTCAAATGAAAAACTGTTTTTT	CASSYSGGSNEKLFF
.	TRBV24-1	TRBJ2-1	.	TGTGCCACCAGTGATCGGGGGAATGAGCAGTTCTTC	CATSDRGNEQFF
TRBD1	TRBV7-3	TRBJ1-6	few	TGTGCCAGCAGCTTATACGTGGGACAGTCCCTCCACTTT	CASSLYVGQSLHF
.	TRBV28	TRBJ1-2	once	TGTGCCAGCAGACTACAGGGTAGCTATGGCTACACCTTC	CASRLQGSYGYTF
.	TRBV6-2/TRBV6-3	TRBJ2-3	.	TGTGCCAGCAGTTCAGCAGATACGCAGTATTTT	CASSSADTQYF
TRBD2	TRBV6-2/TRBV6-3	TRBJ2-1	.	TGTGCCAGCAGCCAACTTCGGGGACTAGCGGGACGGCGGAATGAGCAGTTCTTC	CASSQLRGLAGRRNEQFF
.	TRBV24-1	TRBJ2-5	.	TGTGCCACCAGCACAGGGATAATGTACCAAGAGACCCAGTACTTC	CATSTGIMYQETQYF
.	TRBV7-6	TRBJ1-2	.	TGTGCCAGCAGCCCGGGCGGTTCACCGGGAGGCTACACCTTC	CASSPGGSPGGYTF
TRBD1	TRBV12-3/TRBV12-4	TRBJ1-6	.	TGTGCCAGCAGGAGGGGAGAGGGGGCCTCCCTCCACTTT	CASRRGEGASLHF
.	TRBV10-1	TRBJ2-3	.	TGCGCCAGCGGCCCGGGAGTCCGCACAGATACGCAGTATTTT	CASGPGVRTDTQYF
TRBD1	TRBV18	TRBJ2-1	.	TGTGCCAGCTCGCCGGGACAGAGATTTTCCTACAATGAGCAGTTCTTC	CASSPGQRFSYNEQFF
.	TRBV7-9	TRBJ1-2	once	TGTGCCAGCAGTTTGCCACAGTGGGGCGACTATGGCTACACCTTC	CASSLPQWGDYGYTF
.	TRBV7-8	TRBJ1-3	.	TGTGCCAGCAGCTTATCCACAGTAGACACCATATATTTT	CASSLSTVDTIYF
.	TRBV13	TRBJ1-3	.	TGTGCCAGCAGCTCCCCCATCGATCAGGCCCGAACTGGAAACACCATATATTTT	CASSSPIDQARTGNTIYF
.	TRBV18	TRBJ1-1	.	TGTGCCAGCTCACCAATCGTTCGACAGGAAAAAAAGAACACTGAAGCTTTCTTT	CASSPIVRQEKKNTEAFF
TRBD1	TRBV27	TRBJ1-5	.	TGTGCCAGCAGGACAGGGGGCTATGGTCAGCCCCAGCATTTT	CASRTGGYGQPQHF
.	TRBV5-1	TRBJ1-3	.	TGCGCCAGCAGCTTGTCTACTGCATCCTCTGGAAACACCATATATTTT	CASSLSTASSGNTIYF
TRBD2	TRBV7-2	TRBJ2-1	.	TGTGCCAGCAGCTTAAGAGGACTAGCGACGGTCTTC	CASSLRGLATVF
TRBD2	TRBV29-1	TRBJ2-3	.	TGCAGCGTTGAAGCTCTGGGACTAGTGGCAGATACGCAGTATTTT	CSVEALGLVADTQYF
.	TRBV6-5	TRBJ1-6	.	TGTGCCAGCAGCCTCGGACAGTTAAATTCACCCCTCCACTTT	CASSLGQLNSPLHF
TRBD2	TRBV4-2	TRBJ2-3	.	TGTGCCAGCAGCCAAGTGCCTAGCGGGGGACCGCGCACAGATACGCAGTATTTT	CASSQVPSGGPRTDTQYF
TRBD1	TRBV7-9	TRBJ1-1	.	TGTGCCAGCAGCTTACGGACAGGGGGAGGTGAAGCTTTCTTT	CASSLRTGGGEAFF
TRBD1	TRBV11-1	TRBJ1-2	few	TGTGCCAGCAGTCCACAGGGGCCCGAAAGCTACACCTTC	CASSPQGPESYTF
.	TRBV27	TRBJ1-6	.	TGTGCCAGCCCGGACAGTAATAATTCACCCCTCCACTTT	CASPDSNNSPLHF
.	TRBV6-5	TRBJ2-7	.	TGTGCCAGCAGTTACTCGCAGGGATCCTACGAGCAGTACTTC	CASSYSQGSYEQYF
TRBD1	TRBV5-1	TRBJ1-1	.	TGCGCCAGCAGCTTAACAGGGGGCACTGAAGCTTTCTTT	CASSLTGGTEAFF
TRBD1	TRBV19	TRBJ1-2	.	TGTGCCAGTAGTAAAGGGACAGCGTCGGTCTATGGCTACACCTTC	CASSKGTASVYGYTF
.	TRBV19	TRBJ1-2	.	TGTGCCAGTAGTATAGTAGACACCACCTATGGCTACACCTTC	CASSIVDTTYGYTF
.	TRBV24-1	TRBJ2-1	.	TGTGCCACCAGTGGGCGGGGCAGGACAAGCCCGTTGGATGAGCAGTTCTTC	CATSGRGRTSPLDEQFF
.	TRBV2	TRBJ1-1	.	TGTGCCAGCAGTGCCAGGGCTACTGAAGCTTTCTTT	CASSARATEAFF
.	TRBV5-4	TRBJ2-3	.	TGTGCCAGCAGCTTGGAGCGAACAGATACGCAGTATTTT	CASSLERTDTQYF
TRBD1	TRBV5-8	TRBJ2-1	.	TGTGCCAGCAGCTTGGGACAGGGGGCTTACAATGAGCAGTTCTTC	CASSLGQGAYNEQFF
.	TRBV27	TRBJ1-5	.	TGTGCCAGCAGTTCGCGGGACCATCAGCCCCAGCATTTT	CASSSRDHQPQHF
.	TRBV7-3	TRBJ1-1	once	TGTGCCAGCAGCTTAGGGGGCAGGGCGGCAGCTGAAGCTTTCTTT	CASSLGGRAAAEAFF
TRBD2	TRBV7-2	TRBJ2-7	few	TGTGCCAGCAGCTTATTCGCGGCTAGCGGGCCCTACGAGCAGTACTTC	CASSLFAASGPYEQYF
.	TRBV2	TRBJ2-1	.	TGTGCCAGCAGGCTGACAGGACCCAATGAGCAGTTCTTC	CASRLTGPNEQFF
.	TRBV18	TRBJ2-1	.	TGTGCCAGCTCACCACCCAGGGGGGCTGTTCGTGGCAATGAGCAGTTCTTC	CASSPPRGAVRGNEQFF
TRBD2	TRBV27	TRBJ2-3	.	TGTGCCAGCAGTCCGCTAGCGGGAGTTATAGATACGCAGTATTTT	CASSPLAGVIDTQYF
.	TRBV7-2	TRBJ2-2	.	TGTGCCAGCAGCCCGACACATTTCACCGGGGAGCTGTTTTTT	CASSPTHFTGELFF
.	TRBV27	TRBJ1-1	.	TGTGCCAGCAGTCAAAACACAGCGGGGAACACTGAAGCTTTCTTT	CASSQNTAGNTEAFF
TRBD2	TRBV2	TRBJ2-1	.	TGTGCCAGCAGTGAAACGCCAACACTAGCGGGAGCCAGTGAGCAGTTCTTC	CASSETPTLAGASEQFF